This is a list of T cell receptor beta chains from one sample in a study of shared T cell receptors in the human thymus. Clones were sequenced by immunoSEQ multiplex PCR, and TCRdb holds only the in-frame ones, with some missing. The sample lists hundreds of thousands of clones, around 87% occurring once. This sample also appeared in a second study, on human thymus T cells.

The specimen was thymocytes. The receptor source for this set is a boy in the first two years of life with a congenital heart defect. The CDR3 runs from the conserved cysteine through the conserved F or W. A D gene is named only where the DNA matches it firmly. For some rows the clone size is stated as once, few or many, or as a class when expanded; others skip it.

CASSQTGFLGYTF TRBJ1-2 TRBV5-1 NA NA
CASSGDRTGNYEQYF TRBJ2-7 TRBV7-9 TRBD1 NA
CASSYSRDIRPYEQYF TRBJ2-7 TRBV7-2 NA NA
CAWSYDRLPTGELFF TRBJ2-2 TRBV30 NA NA
CASSPGTSGYEQFF TRBJ2-1 TRBV4-3 TRBD2 NA
CASSLMGETGARRHEQYF TRBJ2-7 TRBV28 TRBD1 NA
CASSTGWADTQYF TRBJ2-3 TRBV5-5 NA NA
CASSYWTGRYGYTF TRBJ1-2 TRBV28 TRBD1 NA
CASSERGVERETGNEQFF TRBJ2-1 TRBV25-1 TRBD2 NA
CASRIPGQGYEETQYF TRBJ2-5 TRBV7-9 TRBD1 NA
CAISVRGWLEHYNEQFF TRBJ2-1 TRBV10-3 NA NA
CASSSTGTTSTDTQYF TRBJ2-3 TRBV5-6 TRBD2 NA
CASSLDGDSYTTYEQYF TRBJ2-7 TRBV11-2 NA NA
CASSSTVSTDEQFF TRBJ2-1 TRBV27 NA NA
CASSQDRRAEKLFF TRBJ1-4 TRBV14 NA NA
CASSCRDRDSGNTIYF TRBJ1-3 TRBV5-6 TRBD1 NA
CASSQGGPSGSRAEQYF TRBJ2-7 TRBV4-3 TRBD2 once
CASSSRTGTYNEQFF TRBJ2-1 TRBV4-3 TRBD1 NA
CASSFAGGSYEQYF TRBJ2-7 TRBV27 TRBD2 NA
CASSLAGTAGTEAFF TRBJ1-1 TRBV5-4 NA NA
CASSEDSEQFF TRBJ2-1 TRBV25-1 NA once
CASSLFDRSNEQFF TRBJ2-1 TRBV28 NA NA
CASSEYQRETINSPLHF TRBJ1-6 TRBV25-1 NA NA
CASSQEPGGPHEQFF TRBJ2-1 TRBV4-1 TRBD2 NA
CAISGGQGASQPQHF TRBJ1-5 TRBV10-3 TRBD1 NA
CASSAGTSGYEQYF TRBJ2-7 TRBV19 TRBD2 NA
CAVNSRVQNTGELFF TRBJ2-2 TRBV6-1 NA NA
CASSEAATADNEKLFF TRBJ1-4 TRBV6-1 NA NA
CASSPTDRQGEVNTIYF TRBJ1-3 TRBV4-3 TRBD1 few
CASSKGLAGVYQETQYF TRBJ2-5 TRBV4-3 TRBD2 NA
CASSFSGGPSYNEQFF TRBJ2-1 TRBV27 TRBD2 once
CASSRLRDYHLGATDTQYF TRBJ2-3 TRBV4-1 TRBD2 NA
CASSSLEWDRGYEQYF NA TRBV5-6 TRBD1 NA
CASSPQAGQNNQPQHF TRBJ1-5 TRBV18 TRBD1 once
CATADRGRETQYF TRBJ2-5 TRBV19 TRBD1 NA
CASRSRRSSVHPEQYF TRBJ2-7 TRBV2 NA NA
CASSLPDSYEQYF TRBJ2-7 TRBV5-1 NA NA
CASSPNRAGGSYEQYF TRBJ2-7 TRBV7-2 TRBD1 NA
CASSARTSGYEQYF TRBJ2-7 TRBV19 TRBD2 NA
CASSFQLETGGLNTEAFF TRBJ1-1 TRBV5-6 TRBD1 NA